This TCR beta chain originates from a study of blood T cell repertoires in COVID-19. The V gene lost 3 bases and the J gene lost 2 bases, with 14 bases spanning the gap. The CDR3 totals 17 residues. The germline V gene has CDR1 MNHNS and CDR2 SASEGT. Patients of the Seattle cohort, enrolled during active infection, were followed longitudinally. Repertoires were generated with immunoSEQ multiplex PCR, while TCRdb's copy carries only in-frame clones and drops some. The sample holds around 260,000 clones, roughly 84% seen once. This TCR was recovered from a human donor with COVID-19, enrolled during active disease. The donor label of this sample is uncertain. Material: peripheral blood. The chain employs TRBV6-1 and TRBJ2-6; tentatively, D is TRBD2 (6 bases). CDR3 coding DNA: TGTGCCAGCAGTGACCCCCCTAGGGAGGCTGGGGCCAACGTCCTGACTTTC. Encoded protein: CASSDPPREAGANVLTF.